Reported below is one TCR beta chain. The count of this clone is one. Which antigen it targets is not known. Base-call qualities are not available, and no considerably larger clone is one nucleotide away. This sample stems from a study of blood T cell repertoires in COVID-19 (dated by TCRdb to about 2020). For the study in its entirety: Samples covering the acute and convalescent phases of COVID-19 were provided by collaborators in the United States, Italy and Spain. The material from the prospective study consisted of cDNA or gDNA derived from T cells, B-cell-depleted T cells, or PBMCs. The dataset comprised deeply sampled blood TCRbeta repertoires from subjects exposed to, actively infected with, or recovered from COVID-19. The repertoires were released in a freely available public database intended as a resource for research on the immune response to SARS-CoV-2. The samples were drawn from two sources: the first 160 participants of the ongoing ImmuneRACE study, and 1,200 or so subjects contributed by 6 global collaborators. A de-identified subject ID, COVID-19 status, age in years and sex were almost always included in the sample metadata. HLA class I and class II types, where available, came from metadata supplied by the sample provider rather than from assay-based typing. Overall study results and their limits: The amount of clinical and demographic metadata varied by source and participant and was provided uncurated.

TCRbeta CDR3 regions were amplified from genomic DNA by means of the immunoSEQ Assay, a bias-controlled multiplex PCR. The authors processed their data as follows. Within the assay, amplification of reference gene primers was used to estimate how many nucleated cells each sample contained. To quantify the absolute abundance of each unique TCRbeta CDR3 rearrangement, sequence reads were collapsed and filtered. For each sample, productive Simpson clonality was calculated as the square root of Simpson's diversity index across productive rearrangements. In its TCRdb copy, this immuneACCESS table keeps in-frame sequences only and misses some clones. Where compared with another copy, unresolved V genes explain less than half of these, and the others have no known cause. V and J calls and clone size are as listed in that table; D and trimming were resolved from the DNA. This sample lists about 310,000 clones; nearly 90% were detected once. Approximately 4.5% of the sample is held by the ten biggest clonotypes.

The junction shows trimming of 1 base on V and 8 bases on J, and the gene matches do not reach 9 bases of it. CDR3 length: 16 amino acids, cysteine to phenylalanine. Only the CDR3 DNA stays, 48 bases, in frame from base 1. From a lookup of the germline V gene, CDR1 and CDR2 are SGHTA and FQGNSA. Participants in the prospective study were aged about 18 to 90 years, lived in about two dozen United States geographic areas, and enrolled through a virtual design. In the prospective study, participants were assigned to cohorts based on the clinical history participants reported in a screening survey and a study questionnaire. Mobile phlebotomists in the prospective study collected whole blood, serum and a nasopharyngeal or oropharyngeal swab from every participant. Over a roughly 2-month period, participants in the prospective study had the option of providing additional blood draws and questionnaires. Before DNA extraction, blood samples from the prospective study were shipped at room temperature or frozen.

Recombination joined TRBV7-2 with TRBJ2-1; TRBD2 aligns with 9 central bases. Material for sequencing was PBMCs or T cells enriched from blood (not recorded which). The receptor's source is a woman aged 18 to 35 with acute COVID-19. This receptor has the CDR3 CASSLGAGGPVYEQFF. The DNA sequence is given as TGTGCCAGCAGCTTAGGGGCGGGAGGGCCAGTCTATGAGCAGTTCTTC.